This T cell receptor (beta chain) is drawn from a study of blood T cells in healthy people across ages. A word on this clonotype: Its antigen remains unidentified.

Using a J-beta primer mix together with a sample-barcoded 5' primer, a second PCR was run for about 6 to 12 cycles. Every individual sample yielded 2.5 million or more paired-end reads (each containing CDR3). TCRdb recomputed calls from the 5' RACE reads with MiXCR, one row per CDR3 protein. The repertoire holds around 1,500,000 distinct CDR3 sequences, 28% seen once, with over 7% in the top ten. Findings of the study overall: Without sorted subsets, naive and antigen-experienced compartments could not be conclusively compared.

The CDR3 is made up of 14 amino acids. With 4 bases removed from V and 8 bases from J, the gap between germline ends came to 16 bases. Germline V gene lookup returns CDR1 SGDLS and CDR2 YYNGEE. This TCR came from a woman younger than 45 in good health. The specimen was blood. This chain joins TRBV9 and TRBJ2-1; D remains ambiguous. In DNA, the CDR3 is TGTGCCAGCAGCCCCAGCGTTGGGCCCTATGAGCAGTTCTTC. Its translation: CASSPSVGPYEQFF.